Each of the 18 T cell receptor beta chains below was sequenced from the same sample in a study of tumor-infiltrating lymphocytes in primary liver carcinoma. Alongside blood RNA obtained from unsorted whole blood, germline DNA was also extracted. Total RNA amounting to 450 to 500 ng was the source from which TCR beta cDNA was made with a constant-region primer. TCR beta libraries came from three nested multiplex PCR rounds using slightly modified ARM-PCR. The first two PCR rounds used TRBV1-TRBV30 primers with a Cbeta primer, 9 to 11 cycles each. In TCRdb, the multiplex PCR reads were re-called with MiXCR into one record per CDR3 protein. The sample holds over 250,000 distinct CDR3 sequences, nearly 60% seen once. The sample consisted of peripheral blood. These TCRs come from a woman younger than 45 with primary liver carcinoma and hepatitis B virus infection.

Note on this clonotype: Given a much more abundant clone one base away, this may be a read error. The gene calls are TRBV29-1 and TRBJ2-7; no firm D call. Germline CDR1 SQVTM, CDR2 ANQGSEA. This CDR3 comprises 11 residues. The CDR3, as DNA: TGCTGCGTTGAATTCCGGAACGAGCAGTACTTC. Its translation: CCVEFRNEQYF.

This sequence joins TRBV12-3 or TRBV12-4 and TRBJ2-7; 9 bases line up with TRBD2. After removal of 1 base from V and 2 bases from J, the junction contained 9 bases not matched to a gene. The CDR3 sequence is 17 residues long. CDR3 residues: CASSLEPGLAGAYEQYF. CDR3 in DNA: TGTGCCAGCAGTTTAGAGCCAGGATTAGCGGGAGCCTACGAGCAGTACTTC.

This clonotype has at least ten counts. The CDR3: CSVLDSRTEAFF. The DNA of the CDR3 is TGCAGCGTTTTGGACAGTCGCACTGAAGCTTTCTTT. V and J are TRBV29-1 and TRBJ1-1, with D perhaps matching TRBD1 (6 bases). CDR1 is SQVTM, CDR2 ANQGSEA, per germline. V lost 5 bases to trimming and J lost 4 bases, with 11 bases between them. The CDR3 sequence is 12 residues long. The complete variable domain, with remaining parts taken from reference TRBV29-1 and TRBJ1-1, reads SAVISQKPSRDICQRGTSLTIQCQVDSQVTMMFWYRQQPGQSLTLIATANQGSEATYESGFVIDKFPISRPNLTFSTLTVSNMSPEDSSIYLCSVLDSRTEAFFGQGTRLTVV.

A word on this clonotype: The germline gene is not matched at one end of the junction; a read error may be the cause. This rearrangement joins TRBV6-2 or TRBV6-3 to TRBJ2-5, with 7 bases identical to TRBD1. The CDR3 sequence is 15 residues long. CDR1 MNHEY and CDR2 SVGEGT come from the germline V gene. CDR3 nucleotides: TGTGCCAGCGGGGAATTAGGGGGCAACCAAGAGACACAGTACTTC. Translating it yields CASGELGGNQETQYF.

This clonotype showed up many times. The chain combines TRBV29-1 with TRBJ2-1; TRBD2 agrees at 7 bases. CDR1 is SQVTM, CDR2 ANQGSEA, per germline. This CDR3 spans 15 amino acids. V was pared by 5 bases and J by 1 base, with 8 bases of the junction left unmatched. The CDR3 DNA is TGCAGCGTTTCCGTAGCGGGTGCTTCCTACAATGAGCAGTTCTTC. Protein sequence: CSVSVAGASYNEQFF.

Comment on this clonotype: Germline is not matched at one junction end, which may reflect a read error. This rearrangement joins TRBV11-2 to TRBJ2-5; D is unresolved. The CDR3 has 13 amino acids. From germline, CDR1 is SGHAT and CDR2 FQNNGV. CDR3 nucleotide sequence: TGTGCCAGCAGCTTCAACAAGGTCGAGACCCAATACTTC. This sequence encodes CASSFNKVETQYF. The whole variable domain, filled in from reference TRBV11-2 and TRBJ2-5, reads EAGVAQSPRYKIIEKRQSVAFWCNPISGHATLYWYQQILGQGPKLLIQFQNNGVVDDSQLPKDRFSAERLKGVDSTLKIQPAKLEDSAVYLCASSFNKVETQYFGPGTRLLVL.

V gene TRBV6-1 combines with J gene TRBJ1-1; D is unclear. Trimming shortened V by 7 bases and J by 4 bases, and 10 bases separated the two germline ends. The germline V gene encodes CDR1 MNHNS and CDR2 SASEGT. The CDR3 is 12 residues long. The CDR3 nucleotides read TGTGCCAGCACGTGCATGGGCACTGAAGCTTTCTTT. Protein product: CASTCMGTEAFF.

The chain carries TRBV6-2 or TRBV6-3 and TRBJ2-1, with D possibly being TRBD1 or TRBD2 (5 bases each). CDR3 length: 11 amino acids. V was shortened by 6 bases and J by 9 bases, with 9 bases between the two germline ends. In germline, CDR1 is MNHEY, CDR2 SVGEGT. The CDR3 coding sequence is TGTGCCAGCAGAACGGGACGTGAGCAGTTCTTC. It specifies CASRTGREQFF.

For this clonotype: The junction shows a germline mismatch at one end, possibly a read error. The chain couples TRBV11-2 to TRBJ1-3; the D gene is possibly TRBD1 (5 bases). CDR1 is SGHAT and CDR2 is FQNNGV in the germline V gene. CDR3 length equals 16 residues. CDR3 protein: CASSLDPRGSGNSIYF. CDR3 DNA: TGTGCCAGCAGCTTAGATCCGAGGGGCTCTGGAAACTCCATATATTTT.

Regarding this clonotype: Possible read error: a much larger clone is one base away. The rearrangement uses TRBV29-1 and TRBJ1-4; D unresolved. Germline V CDR1 and CDR2: SQVTM, ANQGSEA. There are 13 residues in the CDR3. CDR3 amino acids: CSVVGQLNEKLCF. For the CDR3, the DNA is TGCAGCGTTGTTGGTCAGTTAAATGAAAAACTGTGTTTT.

The CDR3 DNA is TGTGCCAGCAGTTTATCGGGGGGCTCAGATACGCAGTATTTT. It translates to CASSLSGGSDTQYF. V is TRBV12-3 or TRBV12-4 and J is TRBJ2-3; perhaps TRBD2 as D (7 bases). V was pared by 2 bases and J by 4 bases, with 10 bases between. This CDR3 is 14 amino acids long.

Details on this clonotype: A much larger clone lies a single base off, so this may be a read error. J is TRBJ2-3 and V is TRBV29-1, with D unclear. From germline, CDR1 is SQVTM and CDR2 ANQGSEA. V was pared by 7 bases and J by 6 bases, with 11 bases between. The CDR3 extends over 11 amino acids. In nucleotides, the CDR3 is TGCAGCGCGTCGGACGGGGATACGCAGTATTTT. It encodes CSASDGDTQYF.

The CDR3 here is CASSYSVGRSNYEQYF. The DNA of the CDR3 is TGTGCCAGCAGTTACTCGGTAGGGAGGAGCAACTACGAGCAGTACTTC. The chain combines TRBV6-5 with TRBJ2-7; TRBD2 might be the D (6 bases). The V end lost 0 bases, the J end lost 3 bases, and 15 bases lay between the germline ends. This CDR3 has 16 amino acids. Germline V CDR1 and CDR2: MNHEY, SVGAGI.

This clonotype was seen more than once but under ten times. V usage is TRBV4-1 and J usage is TRBJ2-7; 9 bases are a match to TRBD2. V was clipped by 1 base and J by 5 bases; unmatched bases: 18. The CDR3 consists of 19 residues. Germline V lookup: CDR1 MGHRA, CDR2 YSYEKL. CDR3 sequence reads: CASSQVLLTSGGASHEQYF. In DNA, the CDR3 is TGCGCCAGCAGCCAAGTTCTTCTGACTAGCGGAGGCGCCTCTCACGAGCAGTACTTC.

This clonotype was detected a few times. This chain joins TRBV28 and TRBJ2-5; D ambiguous. Germline V lookup: CDR1 MDHEN, CDR2 SYDVKM. The CDR3 contains 13 residues. With 6 bases removed from V and 2 bases from J, the gap between germline ends came to 10 bases. This CDR3 is CASSAPPQETQYF. CDR3 sequence (DNA): TGTGCCAGCAGCGCGCCCCCTCAAGAGACCCAGTACTTC.

This clonotype was seen just once. A much larger clone is a single base away; this may be a read error. This chain's CDR3 is CSMDSSAKNIQYF. The CDR3 DNA reads TGCAGCATGGACAGTTCAGCCAAAAACATTCAGTACTTC. The chain recombines TRBV29-1 with TRBJ2-7; a possible D gene is TRBD1 (6 bases). Matching the DNA end better, TRBJ2-4 makes the J call doubtful. Germline lookup yields CDR1 SQVTM and CDR2 ANQGSEA. The CDR3 contains 13 residues.

To note about this clonotype: The CDR3 carries no conserved terminal phenylalanine or tryptophan, so it likely arises from a read error. The chain links TRBV12-3 or TRBV12-4 to TRBJ1-2; D not resolved. This CDR3 spans 15 amino acids. Trimming pared 5 bases from V and 0 bases from J, leaving 13 bases between. CDR3 nucleotide sequence: TGTGCCAGCAGTGAAAGACGGATTTCTAACTATGGCTACACCATC. The encoded protein is CASSERRISNYGYTI.

A note on this clonotype: An end of the junction differs from the germline gene, which may be a read error. The chain recombines TRBV4-3 with TRBJ2-1; D not resolved. Germline CDR1 and CDR2: LGHNA and YSLEER. The CDR3 has 20 amino acids. This chain's CDR3 is CASSQGYVESKLSFYNEQFF. CDR3 bases: TGCGCCAGCAGCCAAGGATACGTAGAGAGCAAACTTAGCTTCTACAATGAGCAATTCTTC.